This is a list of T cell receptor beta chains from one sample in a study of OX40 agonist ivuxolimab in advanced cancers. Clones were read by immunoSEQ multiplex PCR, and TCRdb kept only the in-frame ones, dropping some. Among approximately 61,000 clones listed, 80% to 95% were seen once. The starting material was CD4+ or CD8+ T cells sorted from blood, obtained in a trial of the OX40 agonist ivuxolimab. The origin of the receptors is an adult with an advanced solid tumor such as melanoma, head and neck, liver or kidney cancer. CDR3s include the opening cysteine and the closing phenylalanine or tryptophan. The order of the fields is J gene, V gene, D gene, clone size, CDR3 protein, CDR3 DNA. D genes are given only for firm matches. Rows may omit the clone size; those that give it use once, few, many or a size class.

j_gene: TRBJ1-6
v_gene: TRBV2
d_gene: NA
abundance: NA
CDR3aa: CASIIQGGPYNSPLHF
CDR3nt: TGTGCCAGCATTATCCAGGGCGGCCCCTATAATTCACCCCTCCACTTT

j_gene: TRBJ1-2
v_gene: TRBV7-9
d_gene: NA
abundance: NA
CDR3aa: CASTPVSYGYTF
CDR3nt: TGTGCCAGCACCCCGGTGAGCTATGGCTACACCTTC

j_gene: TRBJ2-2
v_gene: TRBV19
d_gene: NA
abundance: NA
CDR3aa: CASSSQGWSGELFF
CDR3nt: TGTGCCAGTAGTTCGCAGGGGTGGTCCGGGGAGCTGTTTTTT

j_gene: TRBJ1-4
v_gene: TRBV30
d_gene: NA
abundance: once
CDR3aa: CAWSVGDEKLFF
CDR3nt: TGTGCCTGGAGTGTAGGGGATGAAAAACTGTTTTTT

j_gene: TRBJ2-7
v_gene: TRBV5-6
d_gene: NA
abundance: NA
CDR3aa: CASSSDGYEQYF
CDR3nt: TGTGCCAGCAGTTCGGACGGGTACGAGCAGTACTTC

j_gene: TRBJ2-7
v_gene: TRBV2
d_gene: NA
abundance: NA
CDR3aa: CASSFSYEQYF
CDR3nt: TGTGCCAGCTCTTTCTCCTACGAGCAGTACTTC

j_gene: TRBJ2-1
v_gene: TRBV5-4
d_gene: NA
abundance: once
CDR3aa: CASLGAKNEQFF
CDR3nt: TGTGCCAGTCTGGGGGCAAAGAATGAGCAGTTCTTC

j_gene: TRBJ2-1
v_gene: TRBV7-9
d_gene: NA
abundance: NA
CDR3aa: CASSLVGSSDAEQFF
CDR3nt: TGTGCCAGCAGCTTAGTCGGATCTAGCGATGCTGAGCAGTTCTTC

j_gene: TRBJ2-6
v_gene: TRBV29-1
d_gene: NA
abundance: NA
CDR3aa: CSVILRARSGANVLTF
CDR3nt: TGCAGCGTAATTTTGAGGGCCCGCTCTGGGGCCAACGTCCTGACTTTC

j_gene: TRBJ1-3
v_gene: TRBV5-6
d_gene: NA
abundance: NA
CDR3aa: CASSTGSSGNTIYF
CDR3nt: TGTGCCAGCAGCACAGGGAGCTCTGGAAACACCATATATTTT

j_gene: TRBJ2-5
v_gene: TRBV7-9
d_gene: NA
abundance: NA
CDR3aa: CASSSPVERDTSQETQYF
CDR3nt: TGTGCCAGCAGCTCACCCGTGGAACGGGACACCAGCCAAGAGACCCAGTACTTC

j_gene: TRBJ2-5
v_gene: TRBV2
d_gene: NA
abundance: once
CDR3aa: CASSSSGDWETQYF
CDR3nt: TGTGCCAGCAGCTCTTCTGGGGATTGGGAGACCCAGTACTTC

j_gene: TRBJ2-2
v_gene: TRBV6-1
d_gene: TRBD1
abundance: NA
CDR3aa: CASHRGRELFF
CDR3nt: TGTGCCAGCCACAGGGGCCGGGAGCTGTTTTTT

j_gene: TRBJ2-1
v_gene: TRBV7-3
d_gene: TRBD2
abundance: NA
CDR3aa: CASSLLPPSGGPIKYNEQFF
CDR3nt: TGTGCCAGCAGCTTATTACCGCCTAGCGGGGGCCCAATCAAGTACAATGAGCAGTTCTTC

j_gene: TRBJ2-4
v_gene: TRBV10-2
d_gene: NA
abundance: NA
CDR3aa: CASSEGVAGNIQYF
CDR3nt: TGCGCCAGCAGTGAAGGAGTTGCGGGGAACATTCAGTACTTC

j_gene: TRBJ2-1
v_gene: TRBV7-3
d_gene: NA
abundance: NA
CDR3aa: CASSFPEGGPFSYNEQFF
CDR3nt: TGTGCCAGCAGCTTTCCAGAGGGGGGGCCGTTTTCCTACAATGAGCAGTTCTTC

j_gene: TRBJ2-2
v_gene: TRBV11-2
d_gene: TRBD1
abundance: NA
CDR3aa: CASSLAAYPDRRIGELFF
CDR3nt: TGTGCCAGCAGCCTAGCTGCCTACCCGGACAGGCGCATCGGGGAGCTGTTTTTT

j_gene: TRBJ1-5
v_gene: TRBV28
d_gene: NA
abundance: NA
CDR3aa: CASSFPGSNQPQHF
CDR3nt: TGTGCCAGCAGTTTTCCCGGGAGCAATCAGCCCCAGCATTTT

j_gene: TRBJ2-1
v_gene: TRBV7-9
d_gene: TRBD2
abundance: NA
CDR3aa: CASSRPGLAGVGEQFF
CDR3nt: TGTGCCAGCAGCCGGCCGGGACTAGCGGGGGTTGGTGAGCAGTTCTTC

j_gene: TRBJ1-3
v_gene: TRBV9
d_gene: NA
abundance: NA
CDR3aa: CASSAEQGYSGNTIYF
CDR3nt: TGTGCCAGCAGCGCAGAACAGGGCTACTCTGGAAACACCATATATTTT

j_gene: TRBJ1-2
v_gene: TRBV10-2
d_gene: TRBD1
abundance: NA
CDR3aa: CASSDLTGTYGYTF
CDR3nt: TGCGCCAGCAGTGACTTGACAGGGACCTATGGCTACACCTTC

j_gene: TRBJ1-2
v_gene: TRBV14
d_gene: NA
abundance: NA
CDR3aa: CASSQDFSYGYTF
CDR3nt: TGTGCCAGCAGCCAAGATTTCAGCTATGGCTACACCTTC

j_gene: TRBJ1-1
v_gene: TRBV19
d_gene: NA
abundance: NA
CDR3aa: CASSIALGTEAFF
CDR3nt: TGTGCCAGTAGTATAGCTCTGGGCACTGAAGCTTTCTTT

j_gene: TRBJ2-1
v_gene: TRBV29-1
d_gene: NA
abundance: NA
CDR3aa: CSVDVYNEQFF
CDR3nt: TGCAGCGTTGACGTGTACAATGAGCAGTTCTTC

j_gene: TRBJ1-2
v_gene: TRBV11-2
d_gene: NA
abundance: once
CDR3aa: CASRAPGRDYGYTF
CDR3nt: TGTGCCAGCAGGGCTCCGGGGCGGGACTATGGCTACACCTTC

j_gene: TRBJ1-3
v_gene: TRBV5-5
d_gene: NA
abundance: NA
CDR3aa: CASSLERIDSGNTIYF
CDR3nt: TGTGCCAGCAGCTTGGAGCGGATAGACTCTGGAAACACCATATATTTT

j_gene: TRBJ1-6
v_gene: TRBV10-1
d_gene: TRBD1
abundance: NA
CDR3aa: CASSEMGQGTGSPLHF
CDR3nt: TGCGCCAGCAGTGAGATGGGACAGGGGACGGGTTCACCCCTCCACTTT

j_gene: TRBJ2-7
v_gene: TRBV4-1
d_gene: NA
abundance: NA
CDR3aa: CASSHLGTDSYEQYF
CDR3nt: TGCGCCAGCAGCCACCTAGGGACGGACTCCTACGAGCAGTACTTC

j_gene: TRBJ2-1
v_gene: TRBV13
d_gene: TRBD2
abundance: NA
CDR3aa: CASSLVSGGLYNEQFF
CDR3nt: TGTGCCAGCAGCTTAGTAAGCGGGGGCCTCTACAATGAGCAGTTCTTC

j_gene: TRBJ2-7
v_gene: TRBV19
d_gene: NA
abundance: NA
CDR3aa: CASSIGQRYEQYF
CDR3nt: TGTGCCAGTAGTATAGGACAGCGCTACGAGCAGTACTTC

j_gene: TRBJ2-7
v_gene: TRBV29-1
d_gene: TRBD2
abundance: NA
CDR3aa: CSVEGAGGSSYEQYF
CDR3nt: TGCAGCGTTGAAGGGGCGGGGGGCAGCTCCTACGAGCAGTACTTC

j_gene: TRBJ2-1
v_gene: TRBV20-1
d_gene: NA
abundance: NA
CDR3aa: CSVSRNEQFF
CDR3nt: TGCAGTGTATCCAGGAATGAGCAGTTCTTC

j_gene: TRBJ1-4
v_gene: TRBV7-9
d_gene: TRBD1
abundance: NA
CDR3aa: CASTPETGGGKLFF
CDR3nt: TGTGCCAGCACCCCGGAGACAGGGGGTGGAAAACTGTTTTTT

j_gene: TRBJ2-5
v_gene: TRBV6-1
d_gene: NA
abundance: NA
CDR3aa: CASSEIGSVETQYF
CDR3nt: TGTGCCAGCAGTGAGATAGGGTCCGTTGAGACCCAGTACTTC